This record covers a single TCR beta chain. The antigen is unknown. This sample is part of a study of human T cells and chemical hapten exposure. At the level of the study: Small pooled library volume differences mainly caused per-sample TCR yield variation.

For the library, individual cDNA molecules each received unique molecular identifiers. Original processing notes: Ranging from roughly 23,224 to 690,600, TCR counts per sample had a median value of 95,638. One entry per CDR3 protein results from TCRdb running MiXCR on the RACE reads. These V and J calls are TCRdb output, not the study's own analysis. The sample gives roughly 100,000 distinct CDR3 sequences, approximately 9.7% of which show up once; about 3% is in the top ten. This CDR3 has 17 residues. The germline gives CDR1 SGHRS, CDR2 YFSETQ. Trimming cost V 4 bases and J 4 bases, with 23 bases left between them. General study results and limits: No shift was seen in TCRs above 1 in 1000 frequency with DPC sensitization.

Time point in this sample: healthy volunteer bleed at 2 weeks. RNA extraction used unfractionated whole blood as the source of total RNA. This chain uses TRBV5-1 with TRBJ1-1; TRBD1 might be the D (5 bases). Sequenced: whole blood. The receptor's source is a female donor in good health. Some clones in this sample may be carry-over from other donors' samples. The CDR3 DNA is TGCGCCAGCAGCGGTCAGACGGGGCCTGTCACCTTCACTGAAGCTTTCTTT. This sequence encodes CASSGQTGPVTFTEAFF.